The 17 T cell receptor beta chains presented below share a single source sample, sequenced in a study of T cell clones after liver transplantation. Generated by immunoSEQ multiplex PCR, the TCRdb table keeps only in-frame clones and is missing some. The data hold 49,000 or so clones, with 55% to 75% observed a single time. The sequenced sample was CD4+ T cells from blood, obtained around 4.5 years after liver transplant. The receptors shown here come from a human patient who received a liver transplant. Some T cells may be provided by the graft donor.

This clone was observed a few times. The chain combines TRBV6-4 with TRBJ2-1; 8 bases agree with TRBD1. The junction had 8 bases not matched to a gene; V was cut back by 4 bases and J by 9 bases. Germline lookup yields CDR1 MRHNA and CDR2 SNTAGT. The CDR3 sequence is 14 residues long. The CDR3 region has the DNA TGTGCCAGCAGTGCTGGACAGGGATGGAGTGAGCAGTTCTTC. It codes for CASSAGQGWSEQFF.

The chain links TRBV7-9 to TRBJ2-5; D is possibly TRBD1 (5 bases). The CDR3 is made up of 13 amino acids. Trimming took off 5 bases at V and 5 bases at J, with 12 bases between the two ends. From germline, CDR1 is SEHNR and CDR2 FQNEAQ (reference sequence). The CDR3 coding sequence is TGTGCCAGCAGCCAGACAGTACTGGAGACCCAGTACTTC. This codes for CASSQTVLETQYF.

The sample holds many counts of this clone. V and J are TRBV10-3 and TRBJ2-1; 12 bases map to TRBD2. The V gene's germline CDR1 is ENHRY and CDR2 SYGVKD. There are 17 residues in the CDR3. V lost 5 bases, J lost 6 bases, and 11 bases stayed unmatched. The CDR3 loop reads CAISQHGASGGANEQFF. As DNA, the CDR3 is TGTGCCATCAGTCAACATGGGGCTAGCGGGGGGGCCAATGAGCAGTTCTTC.

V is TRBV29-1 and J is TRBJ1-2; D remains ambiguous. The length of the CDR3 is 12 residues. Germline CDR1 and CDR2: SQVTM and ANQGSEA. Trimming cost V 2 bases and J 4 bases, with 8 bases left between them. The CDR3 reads CSVEKVFYGYTF. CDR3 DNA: TGCAGCGTTGAAAAAGTCTTCTATGGCTACACCTTC.

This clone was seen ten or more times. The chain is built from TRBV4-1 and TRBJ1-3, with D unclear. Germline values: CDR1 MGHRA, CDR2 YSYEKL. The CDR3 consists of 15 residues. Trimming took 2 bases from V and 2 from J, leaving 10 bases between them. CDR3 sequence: CASSQPRRTGNTIYF. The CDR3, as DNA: TGCGCCAGCAGCCAACCTAGGAGGACTGGAAACACCATATATTTT.

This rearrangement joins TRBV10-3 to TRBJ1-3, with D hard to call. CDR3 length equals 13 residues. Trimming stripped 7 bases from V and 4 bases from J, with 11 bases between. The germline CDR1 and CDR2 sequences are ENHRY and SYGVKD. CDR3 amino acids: CAIKQPGGNTIYF. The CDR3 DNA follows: TGTGCCATCAAACAACCCGGGGGAAACACCATATATTTT.

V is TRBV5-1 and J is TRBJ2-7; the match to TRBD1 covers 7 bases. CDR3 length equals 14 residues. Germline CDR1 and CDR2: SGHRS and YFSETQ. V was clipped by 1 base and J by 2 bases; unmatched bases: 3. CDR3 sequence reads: CASSLLGTAYEQYF. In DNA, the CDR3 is TGCGCCAGCAGCTTGCTCGGGACAGCCTACGAGCAGTACTTC.

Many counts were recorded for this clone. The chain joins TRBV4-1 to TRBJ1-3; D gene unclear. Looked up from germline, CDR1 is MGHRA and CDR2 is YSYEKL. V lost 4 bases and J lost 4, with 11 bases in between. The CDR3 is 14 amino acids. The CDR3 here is CASSLDLSGNTIYF. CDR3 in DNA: TGCGCCAGCAGCCTCGACCTCTCGGGAAACACCATATATTTT.

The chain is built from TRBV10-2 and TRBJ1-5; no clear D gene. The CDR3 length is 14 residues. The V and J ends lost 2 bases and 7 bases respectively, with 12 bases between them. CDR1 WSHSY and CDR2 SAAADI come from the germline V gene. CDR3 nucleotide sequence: TGCGCCAGCAGTGAGGCCGACTTAAGGCAGCCCCAGCATTTT. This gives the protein CASSEADLRQPQHF.

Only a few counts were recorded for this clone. This CDR3 is CASSFGLNRDTIYEQYF. Written as DNA, the CDR3 is TGTGCCAGCAGCTTCGGTCTAAACCGAGACACCATCTACGAGCAGTACTTC. This rearrangement joins TRBV11-2 to TRBJ2-7, with D hard to call. This CDR3 is 17 amino acids long. Trimming pared 3 bases from V and 3 bases from J, leaving 21 bases between. The germline CDR1 and CDR2 sequences are SGHAT and FQNNGV. Looking up the rest from reference TRBV11-2 and TRBJ2-7 gives the full variable domain: EAGVAQSPRYKIIEKRQSVAFWCNPISGHATLYWYQQILGQGPKLLIQFQNNGVVDDSQLPKDRFSAERLKGVDSTLKIQPAKLEDSAVYLCASSFGLNRDTIYEQYFGPGTRLTVT.

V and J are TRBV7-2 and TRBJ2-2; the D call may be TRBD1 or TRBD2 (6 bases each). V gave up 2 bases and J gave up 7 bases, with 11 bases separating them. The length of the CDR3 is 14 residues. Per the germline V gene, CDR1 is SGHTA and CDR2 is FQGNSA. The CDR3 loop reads CASSLPGGSGELFF. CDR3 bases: TGTGCCAGCAGCTTACCCGGGGGCAGCGGGGAGCTGTTTTTT.

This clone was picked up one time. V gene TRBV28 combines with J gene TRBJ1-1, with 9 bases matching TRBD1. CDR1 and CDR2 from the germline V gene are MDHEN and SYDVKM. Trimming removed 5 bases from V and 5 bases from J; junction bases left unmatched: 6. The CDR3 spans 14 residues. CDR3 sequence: CASSTGGLRTEAFF. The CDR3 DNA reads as TGTGCCAGCAGTACAGGGGGCTTGCGGACTGAAGCTTTCTTT.

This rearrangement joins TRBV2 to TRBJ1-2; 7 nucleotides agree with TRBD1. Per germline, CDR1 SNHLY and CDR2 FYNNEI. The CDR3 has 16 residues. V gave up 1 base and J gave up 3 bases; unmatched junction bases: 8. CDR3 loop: CASSEVGRGTYYGYTF. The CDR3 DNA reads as TGTGCCAGCAGTGAAGTGGGCAGGGGGACTTACTATGGCTACACCTTC.

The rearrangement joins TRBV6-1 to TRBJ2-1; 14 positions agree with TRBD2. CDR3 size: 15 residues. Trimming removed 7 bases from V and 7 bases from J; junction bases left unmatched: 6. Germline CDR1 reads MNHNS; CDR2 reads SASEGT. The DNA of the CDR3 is TGTGCCAGCATGACTAGCGGGGGGGGTAGGAATGAGCAGTTCTTC. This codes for CASMTSGGGRNEQFF.

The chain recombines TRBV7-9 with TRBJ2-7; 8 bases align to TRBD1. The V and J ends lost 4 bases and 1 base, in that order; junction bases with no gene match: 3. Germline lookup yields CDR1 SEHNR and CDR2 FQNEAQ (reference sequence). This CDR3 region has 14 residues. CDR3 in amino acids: CASSSRDRSYEQYF. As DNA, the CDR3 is TGTGCCAGCAGCTCAAGGGACAGGTCCTACGAGCAGTACTTC.

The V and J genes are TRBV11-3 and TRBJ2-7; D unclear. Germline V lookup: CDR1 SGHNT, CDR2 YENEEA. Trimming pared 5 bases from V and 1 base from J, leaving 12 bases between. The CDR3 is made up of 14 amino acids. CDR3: CASSPGLASYEQYF. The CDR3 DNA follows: TGTGCCAGCAGCCCCGGCTTGGCATCCTACGAGCAGTACTTC. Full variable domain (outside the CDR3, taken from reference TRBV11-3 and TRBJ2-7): EAGVVQSPRYKIIEKKQPVAFWCNPISGHNTLYWYLQNLGQGPELLIRYENEEAVDDSQLPKDRFSAERLKGVDSTLKIQPAELGDSAVYLCASSPGLASYEQYFGPGTRLTVT.

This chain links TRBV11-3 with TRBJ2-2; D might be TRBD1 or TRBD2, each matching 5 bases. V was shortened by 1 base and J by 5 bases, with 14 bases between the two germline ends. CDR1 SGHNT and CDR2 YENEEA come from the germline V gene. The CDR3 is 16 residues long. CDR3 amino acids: CASSLGSEGITGELFF. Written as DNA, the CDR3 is TGTGCCAGCAGCTTAGGTTCCGAGGGGATAACCGGGGAGCTGTTTTTT.